These T cell receptor beta chains were read from a single sample in a study of a mutant IDH1 vaccine in newly diagnosed glioma. Assay: immunoSEQ multiplex PCR; the TCRdb copy retains only in-frame clones and omits some. The data show around 26,000 clones, 82% seen once. No antigen is known for these receptors. The material was PBMCs, obtained from a glioma patient whose treatment included an IDH1 peptide vaccine. The receptors derive from a man aged 35 to 55 with glioma. Some clones in this sample may be carry-over from other donors' samples. Both conserved end residues are part of each CDR3. D genes are given only for firm matches. Some rows mark clone size as missing; the rest say once, few, many or name a class of expanded clone.

j_call v_call d_call cdr3_length clone_size cdr3_aa cdr3_nt
TRBJ1-6 TRBV28 TRBD1 18 few CASSLSPDRAGYNSPLHF TGTGCCAGCAGTTTATCCCCGGACAGGGCGGGTTATAATTCACCCCTCCACTTT
TRBJ2-6 TRBV5-6 NA 15 NA CASTLIGAGANVLTF TGTGCCAGCACACTTATCGGTGCTGGGGCCAACGTCCTGACTTTC
TRBJ1-2 TRBV6-6 TRBD1 14 NA CASNWDRANYGYTF TGTGCCAGCAACTGGGACAGGGCTAACTATGGCTACACCTTC
TRBJ2-1 TRBV25-1 NA 15 NA CATLSRDPNNNEQFF TGTGCCACCCTCTCCCGGGACCCAAATAACAATGAGCAGTTCTTC
TRBJ1-6 TRBV19 NA 14 NA CASTMDSSYSPLHF TGTGCCAGTACTATGGACAGTTCTTATTCACCCCTCCACTTT
TRBJ2-7 TRBV5-1 NA 12 few CASSLDFYEQYF TGCGCCAGCAGCTTGGACTTCTACGAGCAGTACTTC
TRBJ1-1 TRBV5-1 NA 14 NA CASSLRQGHTEAFF TGCGCCAGCAGCTTGAGGCAGGGACACACTGAAGCTTTCTTT
TRBJ2-3 TRBV19 TRBD1 15 NA CASSIGTGDTDTQYF TGTGCCAGTAGTATTGGGACAGGGGACACAGATACGCAGTATTTT
TRBJ1-1 TRBV6-5 NA 13 once CASSYLGNTEAFF TGTGCCAGCAGTTACCTCGGGAACACTGAAGCTTTCTTT
TRBJ1-2 TRBV2 TRBD1 13 NA CASTSDRGNGYTF TGTGCCAGCACCTCGGACAGGGGGAACGGCTACACCTTC
TRBJ1-1 TRBV9 TRBD1 14 NA CASSVATGVSEAFF TGTGCCAGCAGCGTCGCTACAGGGGTATCTGAAGCTTTCTTT
TRBJ2-1 TRBV9 NA 13 NA CASNAGGPNEQFF TGTGCCAGCAACGCAGGGGGGCCCAATGAGCAGTTCTTC
TRBJ1-5 TRBV10-2 NA 16 NA CATSDSRTTLTQPQHF TGCGCCACATCGGACAGCCGGACCACTCTGACTCAGCCCCAGCATTTT
TRBJ2-2 TRBV5-1 NA 15 NA CASSDYTTEAGELFF TGCGCCAGCAGCGACTACACAACGGAGGCCGGGGAGCTGTTTTTT
TRBJ1-1 TRBV15 NA 12 few CATSGGVTEAFF TGTGCCACCAGCGGAGGGGTTACTGAAGCTTTCTTT
TRBJ2-5 TRBV6-6 TRBD1 15 NA CASRPGQTFKETQYF TGTGCCAGCCGACCGGGACAGACTTTCAAAGAGACCCAGTACTTC
TRBJ2-7 TRBV18 NA 14 once CASSPPVRGYEQYF TGTGCCAGCTCACCACCAGTCAGGGGCTACGAGCAGTACTTC
TRBJ2-2 TRBV5-1 NA 12 NA CASSRGGGELFF TGCGCCAGCAGTAGGGGTGGCGGGGAGCTGTTTTTT
TRBJ2-7 TRBV18 NA 14 NA CASSPDRYPYEQYF TGTGCCAGCTCACCTGACCGGTACCCCTACGAGCAGTACTTC
TRBJ2-2 TRBV19 TRBD1 15 NA CASSTTGGNTGELFF TGTGCCAGTAGCACGACAGGGGGCAACACCGGGGAGCTGTTTTTT
TRBJ1-5 TRBV10-3 NA 11 NA CAISEHGAQHF TGTGCCATCAGTGAACATGGGGCCCAGCATTTT
TRBJ1-6 TRBV4-1 NA 15 NA CASSHSQGISSPLHF TGCGCCAGCAGCCACAGTCAGGGAATCTCTTCACCCCTCCACTTT
TRBJ1-4 TRBV4-1 NA 16 NA CASSQGEDRPDEKLFF TGCGCCAGCAGCCAAGGAGAGGACAGACCAGATGAAAAACTGTTTTTT
TRBJ2-3 TRBV10-1 NA 12 once CARGEPTDTQYF TGCGCCAGAGGGGAACCCACAGATACGCAGTATTTT
TRBJ1-2 TRBV5-1 NA 15 NA CASSFEAGRFGGYTF TGCGCCAGCAGCTTCGAGGCAGGGAGGTTCGGTGGCTACACCTTC
TRBJ2-1 TRBV30 NA 13 few CAWSVQMYNEQFF TGTGCCTGGAGTGTACAGATGTACAATGAGCAGTTCTTC
TRBJ2-1 TRBV6-6 NA 15 NA CATARGPTENNEQFF TGTGCCACCGCGAGAGGCCCAACCGAGAACAATGAGCAGTTCTTC
TRBJ2-7 TRBV10-3 TRBD2 17 few CAISPTSGGPYHYEQYF TGTGCCATCAGTCCGACTAGCGGGGGGCCGTATCACTACGAGCAGTACTTC
TRBJ2-3 TRBV29-1 NA 13 NA CSAAESVADTQYF TGCAGCGCCGCCGAGTCAGTGGCAGATACGCAGTATTTT
TRBJ2-7 TRBV7-9 NA 14 NA CASSRKDSPFEQYF TGTGCCAGCAGCCGTAAGGACAGCCCCTTTGAGCAGTACTTC